The clone carrying this T cell receptor (beta chain) came up once. The sample is drawn from a study of blood T cell repertoires in COVID-19. Overall study context: T cells, B-cell-depleted T cells, or PBMCs provided the cDNA or gDNA that served as material.

The CDR3 has 14 residues. Germline CDR1 SGHRS, CDR2 YFSETQ. V lost 0 bases and J 6 bases, leaving 11 bases between the germline ends. Generated by immunoSEQ multiplex PCR, the TCRdb table keeps only in-frame clones and is missing some. The sample gives 80,000 to 100,000 clones, around three quarters of which show up once; roughly 8.4% is in the top ten. This TCR came from a man aged 50-60 years who had recovered from COVID-19. Sequenced sample: peripheral blood. V and J are TRBV5-1 and TRBJ2-3, with D uncertain. Here the CDR3 DNA reads TGCGCCAGCAGCTTGGCCTTGGCTTCCGATACGCAGTATTTT. Its translation: CASSLALASDTQYF.